This is a list of T cell receptor beta chains from one sample in a study of circulating CD8 cells and anti-PD-1 response in melanoma. TCRdb passed the reads through MiXCR, listing each CDR3 protein once. The sample records 600 to 750 distinct CDR3 sequences, under 10% being singletons. The specimen was CD8+ T cells from PBMCs, collected at baseline or after one month of anti-PD-1 therapy (not recorded which). The source is a human donor with melanoma. Each CDR3 is given with its conserved first and last residue. The D gene is left open where the match is weak. The size entry gives once, few, many, or a class for an expanded clone.

clone_size | cdr3_length | d_call | j_call | v_call | cdr3_aa | cdr3_nt
large | 17 | TRBD1 | TRBJ2-1 | TRBV25-1 | CASSARRDRASYNEQFF | TGTGCCAGCAGTGCACGCCGGGACAGGGCTTCCTACAATGAGCAGTTCTTC
medium-sized | 14 | NA | TRBJ2-5 | TRBV6-6 | CASSYSIEQETQYF | TGTGCCAGCAGTTACTCGATCGAGCAAGAGACCCAGTACTTC
few | 14 | TRBD1 | TRBJ2-7 | TRBV19 | CASSLTGGLYEQYF | TGTGCCAGTAGCCTGACAGGGGGCCTTTACGAGCAGTACTTC
large | 17 | TRBD2 | TRBJ2-5 | TRBV4-2 | CASSQDGPAGDQETQYF | TGTGCCAGCAGCCAAGATGGGCCAGCGGGAGATCAAGAGACCCAGTACTTC
large | 14 | TRBD1 | TRBJ2-7 | TRBV19 | CASERTGGSYEQYF | TGTGCCAGCGAAAGGACAGGGGGCTCCTACGAGCAGTACTTC
medium-sized | 16 | NA | TRBJ2-1 | TRBV20-1 | CSASAYGMADSHEQFF | TGCAGTGCTAGCGCGTACGGGATGGCGGATTCTCATGAGCAGTTCTTC
large | 15 | TRBD1 | TRBJ2-3 | TRBV19 | CASSRGGTGADTQYF | TGTGCCAGTAGTAGGGGTGGGACAGGAGCCGATACGCAGTATTTT
large | 14 | TRBD2 | TRBJ2-1 | TRBV10-3 | CAISTSGSYNEQFF | TGTGCCATCAGTACTAGCGGGAGTTACAATGAGCAGTTCTTC
large | 16 | TRBD1 | TRBJ2-5 | TRBV29-1 | CSVEDLGDRGSETQYF | TGCAGCGTTGAAGATCTGGGAGACAGGGGTTCGGAGACCCAGTACTTC
large | 15 | TRBD1 | TRBJ2-3 | TRBV4-1 | CASSQFQGATDTQYF | TGCGCCAGCAGCCAATTCCAGGGGGCGACAGATACGCAGTATTTT
few | 17 | TRBD2 | TRBJ2-7 | TRBV20-1 | CSAASPSGGRSSYEQYF | TGCAGTGCTGCCAGTCCTAGCGGGGGCCGGAGCTCCTACGAGCAGTACTTC
large | 15 | TRBD1 | TRBJ2-2 | TRBV19 | CATIPGTGTTGELFF | TGTGCCACCATACCCGGGACAGGGACGACCGGGGAGCTGTTTTTT
medium-sized | 14 | NA | TRBJ1-5 | TRBV20-1 | CSARDRGDPDPQHF | TGCAGTGCTAGAGATAGGGGGGACCCCGACCCCCAGCATTTT
large | 16 | TRBD2 | TRBJ2-2 | TRBV27 | CASSLAGGANTGELFF | TGTGCCAGCAGCCTAGCGGGGGGCGCGAACACCGGGGAGCTGTTTTTT
medium-sized | 11 | NA | TRBJ1-2 | TRBV29-1 | CSVDGGHGYTF | TGCAGCGTTGATGGGGGCCATGGCTACACCTTC
medium-sized | 13 | NA | TRBJ2-1 | TRBV29-1 | CSVAGGDYNEQFF | TGCAGCGTTGCCGGGGGAGACTACAATGAGCAGTTCTTC
large | 15 | TRBD1 | TRBJ2-7 | TRBV10-3 | CAISSRTGRLYEQYF | TGTGCCATCAGTTCGCGGACAGGGAGGCTCTACGAGCAGTACTTC
large | 15 | TRBD2 | TRBJ2-7 | TRBV7-2 | CASSFLTSGSYEQYF | TGTGCCAGCAGCTTTTTGACTAGCGGCTCCTACGAGCAGTACTTC
large | 12 | NA | TRBJ2-1 | TRBV19 | CASTSPHNEQFF | TGTGCCAGTACCTCGCCCCACAATGAGCAGTTCTTC
large | 14 | NA | TRBJ1-1 | TRBV20-1 | CSARGEGMGTEAFF | TGCAGTGCTAGAGGTGAAGGGATGGGCACTGAAGCTTTCTTT
large | 15 | NA | TRBJ2-2 | TRBV28 | CASSFLGKDTGELFF | TGTGCCAGCAGTTTTTTGGGGAAGGACACCGGGGAGCTGTTTTTT
medium-sized | 14 | NA | TRBJ1-2 | TRBV6-2/TRBV6-3 | CASNIGEQRDGYTF | TGTGCCAGTAACATAGGGGAACAGAGAGATGGCTACACCTTC